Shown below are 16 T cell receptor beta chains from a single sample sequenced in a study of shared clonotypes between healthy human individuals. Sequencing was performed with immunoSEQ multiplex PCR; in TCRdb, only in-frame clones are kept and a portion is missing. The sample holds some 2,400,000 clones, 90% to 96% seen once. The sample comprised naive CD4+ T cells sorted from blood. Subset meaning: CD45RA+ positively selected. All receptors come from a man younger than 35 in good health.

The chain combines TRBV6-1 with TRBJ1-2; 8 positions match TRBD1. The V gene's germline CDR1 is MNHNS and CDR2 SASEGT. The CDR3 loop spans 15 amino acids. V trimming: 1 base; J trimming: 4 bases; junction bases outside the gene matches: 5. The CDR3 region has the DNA TGTGCCAGCAGTGAAGTGCAGGGGGCGTCCTATGGCTACACCTTC. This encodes CASSEVQGASYGYTF.

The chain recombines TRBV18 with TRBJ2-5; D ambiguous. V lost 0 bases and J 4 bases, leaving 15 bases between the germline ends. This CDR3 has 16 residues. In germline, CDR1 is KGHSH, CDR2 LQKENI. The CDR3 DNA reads TGTGCCAGCTCACCACCGATGAAGGGTGTTCCAGAGACCCAGTACTTC. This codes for CASSPPMKGVPETQYF. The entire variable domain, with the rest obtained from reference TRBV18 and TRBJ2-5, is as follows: NAGVMQNPRHLVRRRGQEARLRCSPMKGHSHVYWYRQLPEEGLKFMVYLQKENIIDESGMPKERFSAEFPKEGPSILRIQQVVRGDSAAYFCASSPPMKGVPETQYFGPGTRLLVL.

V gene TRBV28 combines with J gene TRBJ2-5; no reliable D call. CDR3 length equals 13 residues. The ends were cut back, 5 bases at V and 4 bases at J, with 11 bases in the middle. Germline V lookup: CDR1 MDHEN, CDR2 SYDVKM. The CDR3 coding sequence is TGTGCCAGCAGTCCCGTATCAGTAGAGACCCAGTACTTC. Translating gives CASSPVSVETQYF.

This CDR3 is CAWRVQGKTDTQYF. CDR3 bases: TGTGCCTGGAGGGTGCAGGGTAAAACAGATACGCAGTATTTT. This sequence joins TRBV30 and TRBJ2-3, with D possibly being TRBD1 (5 bases). V gave up 3 bases and J gave up 3 bases, with 13 bases separating them. The CDR3 contains 14 residues. The germline V gene encodes CDR1 GTSNPN and CDR2 SVGIG (reference sequence).

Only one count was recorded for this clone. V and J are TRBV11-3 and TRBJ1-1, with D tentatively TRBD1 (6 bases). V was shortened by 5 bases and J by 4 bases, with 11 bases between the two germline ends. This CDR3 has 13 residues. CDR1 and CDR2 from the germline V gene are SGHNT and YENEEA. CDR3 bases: TGTGCCAGCAGCCGACAGGATGGCACTGAAGCTTTCTTT. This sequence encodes CASSRQDGTEAFF.

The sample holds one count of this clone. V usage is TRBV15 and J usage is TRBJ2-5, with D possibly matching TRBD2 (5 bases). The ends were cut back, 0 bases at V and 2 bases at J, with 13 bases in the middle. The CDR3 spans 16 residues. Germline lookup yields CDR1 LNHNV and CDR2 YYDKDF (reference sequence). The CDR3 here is CATSRDEGVWQETQYF. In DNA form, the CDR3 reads TGTGCCACCAGCAGAGATGAGGGTGTCTGGCAAGAGACCCAGTACTTC. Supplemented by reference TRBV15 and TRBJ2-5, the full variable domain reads DAMVIQNPRYQVTQFGKPVTLSCSQTLNHNVMYWYQQKSSQAPKLLFHYYDKDFNNEADTPDNFQSRRPNTSFCFLDIRSPGLGDTAMYLCATSRDEGVWQETQYFGPGTRLLVL.

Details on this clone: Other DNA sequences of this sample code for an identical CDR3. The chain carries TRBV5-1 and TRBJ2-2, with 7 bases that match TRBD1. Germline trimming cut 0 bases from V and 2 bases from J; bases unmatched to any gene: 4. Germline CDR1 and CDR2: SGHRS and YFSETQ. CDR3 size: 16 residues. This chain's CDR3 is CASSLAGTANTGELFF. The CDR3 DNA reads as TGCGCCAGCAGCTTGGCCGGGACAGCCAACACCGGGGAGCTGTTTTTT.

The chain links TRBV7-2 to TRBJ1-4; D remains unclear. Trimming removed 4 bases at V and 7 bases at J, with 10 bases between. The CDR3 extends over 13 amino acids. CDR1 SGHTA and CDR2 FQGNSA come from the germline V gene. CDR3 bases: TGTGCCAGCAGCTCGTCTTTCGGTGAAAAACTGTTTTTT. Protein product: CASSSSFGEKLFF.

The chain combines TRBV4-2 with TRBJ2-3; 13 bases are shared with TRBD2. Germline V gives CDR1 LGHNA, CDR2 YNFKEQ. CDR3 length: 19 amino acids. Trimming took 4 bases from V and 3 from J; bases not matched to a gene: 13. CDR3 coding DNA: TGTGCCAGCAGCCCGTCCAAAGCACTAGCGGGGGGGCCAACAGATACGCAGTATTTT. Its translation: CASSPSKALAGGPTDTQYF.

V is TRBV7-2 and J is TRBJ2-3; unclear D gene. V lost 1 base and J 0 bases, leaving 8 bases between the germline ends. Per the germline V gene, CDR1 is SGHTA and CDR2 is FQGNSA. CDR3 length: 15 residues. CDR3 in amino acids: CASSLVWKSTDTQYF. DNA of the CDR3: TGTGCCAGCAGCTTAGTATGGAAAAGCACAGATACGCAGTATTTT. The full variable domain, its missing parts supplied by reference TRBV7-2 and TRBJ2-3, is GAGVSQSPSNKVTEKGKDVELRCDPISGHTALYWYRQSLGQGLEFLIYFQGNSAPDKSGLPSDRFSAERTGGSVSTLTIQRTQQEDSAVYLCASSLVWKSTDTQYFGPGTRLTVL.

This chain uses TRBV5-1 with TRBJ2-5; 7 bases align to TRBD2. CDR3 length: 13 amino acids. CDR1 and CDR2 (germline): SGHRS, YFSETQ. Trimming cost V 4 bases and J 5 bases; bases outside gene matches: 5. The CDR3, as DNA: TGCGCCAGCAGCGACCGGGGGGTGGAGACCCAGTACTTC. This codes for CASSDRGVETQYF. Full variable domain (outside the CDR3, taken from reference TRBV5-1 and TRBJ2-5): KAGVTQTPRYLIKTRGQQVTLSCSPISGHRSVSWYQQTPGQGLQFLFEYFSETQRNKGNFPGRFSGRQFSNSRSEMNVSTLELGDSALYLCASSDRGVETQYFGPGTRLLVL.

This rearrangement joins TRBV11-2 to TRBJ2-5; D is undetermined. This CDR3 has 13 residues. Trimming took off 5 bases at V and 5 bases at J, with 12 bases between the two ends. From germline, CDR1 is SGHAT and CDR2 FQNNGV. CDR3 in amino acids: CASSLLYGETQYF. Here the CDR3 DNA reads TGTGCCAGCAGCCTGCTCTACGGGGAGACCCAGTACTTC.

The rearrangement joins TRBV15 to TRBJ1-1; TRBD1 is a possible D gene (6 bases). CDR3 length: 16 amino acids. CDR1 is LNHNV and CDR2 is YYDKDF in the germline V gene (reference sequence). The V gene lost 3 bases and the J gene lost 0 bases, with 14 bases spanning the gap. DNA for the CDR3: TGTGCCACCAGCAGTGTGGACAGAACCATGAACACTGAAGCTTTCTTT. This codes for CATSSVDRTMNTEAFF.

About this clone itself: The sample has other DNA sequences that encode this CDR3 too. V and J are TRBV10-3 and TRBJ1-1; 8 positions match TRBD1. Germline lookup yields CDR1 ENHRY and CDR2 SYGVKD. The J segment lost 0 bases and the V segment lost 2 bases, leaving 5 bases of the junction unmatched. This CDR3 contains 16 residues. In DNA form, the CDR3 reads TGTGCCATCAGTGAGAGCGGACAGGGTCTGAACACTGAAGCTTTCTTT. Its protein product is CAISESGQGLNTEAFF.

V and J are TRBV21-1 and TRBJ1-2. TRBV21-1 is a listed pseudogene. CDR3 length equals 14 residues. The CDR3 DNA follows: TGTGCCAGCAGCCGTGAGGAGGAAGGGTTTGGCTACACCTTC. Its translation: CASSREEEGFGYTF.

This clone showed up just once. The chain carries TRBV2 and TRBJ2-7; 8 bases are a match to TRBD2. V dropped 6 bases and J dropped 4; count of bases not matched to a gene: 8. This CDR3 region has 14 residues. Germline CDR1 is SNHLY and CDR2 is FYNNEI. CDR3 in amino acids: CASRGLGRSYEQYF. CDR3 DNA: TGTGCCAGCAGGGGACTAGGTCGGAGTTACGAGCAGTACTTC.